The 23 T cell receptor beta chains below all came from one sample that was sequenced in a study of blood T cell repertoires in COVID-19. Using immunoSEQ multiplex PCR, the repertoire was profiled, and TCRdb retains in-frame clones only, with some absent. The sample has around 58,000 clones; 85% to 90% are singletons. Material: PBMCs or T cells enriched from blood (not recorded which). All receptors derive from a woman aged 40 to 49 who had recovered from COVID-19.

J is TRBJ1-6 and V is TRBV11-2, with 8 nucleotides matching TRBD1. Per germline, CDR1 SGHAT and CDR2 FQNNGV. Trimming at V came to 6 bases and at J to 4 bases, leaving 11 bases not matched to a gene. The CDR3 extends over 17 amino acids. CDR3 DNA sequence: TGTGCCAGCAGAATTGCAGGGGGCGCTGGGTATAATTCACCCCTCCACTTT. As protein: CASRIAGGAGYNSPLHF.

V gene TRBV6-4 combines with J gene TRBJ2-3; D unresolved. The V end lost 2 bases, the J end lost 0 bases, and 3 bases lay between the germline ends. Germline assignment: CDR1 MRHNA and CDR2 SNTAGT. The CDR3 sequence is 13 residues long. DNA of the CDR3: TGTGCCAGCAGTGACACTAGCACAGATACGCAGTATTTT. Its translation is CASSDTSTDTQYF.

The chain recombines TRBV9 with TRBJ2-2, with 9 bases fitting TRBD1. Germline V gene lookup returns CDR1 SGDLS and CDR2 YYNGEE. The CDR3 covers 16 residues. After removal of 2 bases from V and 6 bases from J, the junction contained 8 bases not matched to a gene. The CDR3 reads CASSVSLQGAAGELFF. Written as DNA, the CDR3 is TGTGCCAGCAGCGTCTCCTTACAGGGGGCAGCCGGGGAGCTGTTTTTT. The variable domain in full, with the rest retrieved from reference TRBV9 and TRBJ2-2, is DSGVTQTPKHLITATGQRVTLRCSPRSGDLSVYWYQQSLDQGLQFLIQYYNGEERAKGNILERFSAQQFPDLHSELNLSSLELGDSALYFCASSVSLQGAAGELFFGEGSRLTVL.

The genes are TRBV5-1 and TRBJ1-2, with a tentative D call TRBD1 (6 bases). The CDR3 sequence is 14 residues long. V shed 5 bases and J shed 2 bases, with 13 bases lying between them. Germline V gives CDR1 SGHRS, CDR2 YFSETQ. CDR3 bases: TGCGCCAGCAGGGTAGGAGGACAGAACTATGGCTACACCTTC. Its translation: CASRVGGQNYGYTF.

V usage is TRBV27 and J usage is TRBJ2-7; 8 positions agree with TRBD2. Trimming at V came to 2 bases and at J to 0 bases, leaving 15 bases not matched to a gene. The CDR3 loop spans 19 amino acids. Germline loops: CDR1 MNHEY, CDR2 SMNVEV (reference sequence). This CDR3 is CASSLTSRGGAGSSYEQYF. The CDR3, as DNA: TGTGCCAGCAGTTTAACATCCCGGGGGGGGGCAGGGTCCTCCTACGAGCAGTACTTC.

In DNA form, the CDR3 reads TGTGCCAGCAGCCCCGACAGGGGCCGAGGCTACACCTTC. Protein sequence: CASSPDRGRGYTF. The chain links TRBV6-5 to TRBJ1-2, with 8 bases that match TRBD1. The germline V gene has CDR1 MNHEY and CDR2 SVGAGI. Trimming took 6 bases from V and 8 from J; bases not matched to a gene: 8. The CDR3 is 13 amino acids.

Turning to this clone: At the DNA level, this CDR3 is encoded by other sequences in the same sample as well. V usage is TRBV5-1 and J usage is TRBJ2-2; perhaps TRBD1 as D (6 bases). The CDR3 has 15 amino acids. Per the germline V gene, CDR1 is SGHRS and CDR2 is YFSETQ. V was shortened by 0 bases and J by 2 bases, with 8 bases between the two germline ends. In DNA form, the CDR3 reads TGCGCCAGCAGCTTGGAGGGACACAACACCGGGGAGCTGTTTTTT. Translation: CASSLEGHNTGELFF.

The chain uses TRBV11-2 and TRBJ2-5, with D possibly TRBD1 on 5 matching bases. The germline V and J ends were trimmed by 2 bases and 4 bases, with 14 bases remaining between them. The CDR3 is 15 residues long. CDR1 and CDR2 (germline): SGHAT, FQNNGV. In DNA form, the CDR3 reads TGTGCCAGCAGCTTATGGGGCAGGGCCCCAGAGACCCAGTACTTC. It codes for CASSLWGRAPETQYF. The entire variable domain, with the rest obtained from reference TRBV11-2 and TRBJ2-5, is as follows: EAGVAQSPRYKIIEKRQSVAFWCNPISGHATLYWYQQILGQGPKLLIQFQNNGVVDDSQLPKDRFSAERLKGVDSTLKIQPAKLEDSAVYLCASSLWGRAPETQYFGPGTRLLVL.

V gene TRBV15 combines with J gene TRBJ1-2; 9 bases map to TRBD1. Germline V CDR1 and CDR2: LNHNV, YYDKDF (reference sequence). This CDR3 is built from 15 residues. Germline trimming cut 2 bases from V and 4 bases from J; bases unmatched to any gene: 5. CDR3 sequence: CATSRRDRDIYGYTF. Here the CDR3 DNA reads TGTGCCACCAGCAGACGGGACAGGGATATCTATGGCTACACCTTC.

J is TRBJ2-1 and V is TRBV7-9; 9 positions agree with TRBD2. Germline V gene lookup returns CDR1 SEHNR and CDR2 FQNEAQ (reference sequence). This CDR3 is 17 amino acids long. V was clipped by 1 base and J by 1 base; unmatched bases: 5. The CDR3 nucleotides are TGTGCCAGCAGCTTAGGAGCGGGGGGCTTTTCCTACAATGAGCAGTTCTTC. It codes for CASSLGAGGFSYNEQFF.

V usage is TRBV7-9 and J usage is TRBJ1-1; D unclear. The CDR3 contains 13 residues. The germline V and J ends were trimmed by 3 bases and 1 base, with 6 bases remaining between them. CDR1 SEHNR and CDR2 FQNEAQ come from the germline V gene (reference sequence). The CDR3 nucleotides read TGTGCCAGCAGCTTTCCACAGAACACTGAAGCTTTCTTT. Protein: CASSFPQNTEAFF.

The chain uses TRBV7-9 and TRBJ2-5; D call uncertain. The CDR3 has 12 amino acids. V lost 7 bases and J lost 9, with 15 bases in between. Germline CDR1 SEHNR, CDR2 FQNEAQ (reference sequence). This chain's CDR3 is CASTLPSEAQYF. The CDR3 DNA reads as TGTGCCAGCACTTTACCCTCTGAGGCCCAGTACTTC. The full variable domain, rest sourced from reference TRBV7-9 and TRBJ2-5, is DTGVSQNPRHKITKRGQNVTFRCDPISEHNRLYWYRQTLGQGPEFLTYFQNEAQLEKSRLLSDRFSAERPKGSFSTLEIQRTEQGDSAMYLCASTLPSEAQYFGPGTRLLVL.

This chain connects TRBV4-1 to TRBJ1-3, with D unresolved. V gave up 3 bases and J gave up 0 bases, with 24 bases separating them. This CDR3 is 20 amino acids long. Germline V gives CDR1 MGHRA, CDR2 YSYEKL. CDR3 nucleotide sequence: TGCGCCAGCAGCCACCCTGGGGTTGCTCGGGAGGGAGACTCTGGAAACACCATATATTTT. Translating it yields CASSHPGVAREGDSGNTIYF.

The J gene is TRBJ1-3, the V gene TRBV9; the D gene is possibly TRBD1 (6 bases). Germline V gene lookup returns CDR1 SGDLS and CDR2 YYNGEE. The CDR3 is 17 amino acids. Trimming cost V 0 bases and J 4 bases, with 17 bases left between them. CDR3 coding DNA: TGTGCCAGCAGCGTAGCCCCTCCCGAGACAGGAGGAAACACCATATATTTT. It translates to CASSVAPPETGGNTIYF.

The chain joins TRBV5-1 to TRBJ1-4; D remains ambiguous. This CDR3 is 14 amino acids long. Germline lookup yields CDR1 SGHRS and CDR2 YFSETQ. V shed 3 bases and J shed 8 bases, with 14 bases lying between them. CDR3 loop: CASSSSGRTEKLFF. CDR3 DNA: TGCGCCAGCAGCTCCTCGGGTCGCACCGAAAAACTGTTTTTT.

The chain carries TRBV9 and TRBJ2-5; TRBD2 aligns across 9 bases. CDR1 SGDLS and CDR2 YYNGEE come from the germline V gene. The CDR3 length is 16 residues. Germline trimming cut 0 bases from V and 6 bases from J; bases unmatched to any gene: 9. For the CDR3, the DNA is TGTGCCAGCAGCGTAGGTAGCAGGACTAGCGACCAGACCCAGTACTTC. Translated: CASSVGSRTSDQTQYF.

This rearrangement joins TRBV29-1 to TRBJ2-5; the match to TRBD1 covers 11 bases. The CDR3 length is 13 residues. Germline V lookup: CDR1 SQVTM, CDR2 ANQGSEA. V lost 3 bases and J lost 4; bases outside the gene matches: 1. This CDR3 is CSVDGTGGETQYF. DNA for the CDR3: TGCAGCGTTGACGGGACAGGGGGAGAGACCCAGTACTTC.

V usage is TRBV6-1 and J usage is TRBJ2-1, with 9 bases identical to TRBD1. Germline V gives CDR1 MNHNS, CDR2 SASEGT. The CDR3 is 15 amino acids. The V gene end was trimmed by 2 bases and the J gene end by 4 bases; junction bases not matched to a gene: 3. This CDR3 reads CASSERGQGYNEQFF. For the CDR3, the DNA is TGTGCCAGCAGTGAACGCGGACAGGGGTACAATGAGCAGTTCTTC.

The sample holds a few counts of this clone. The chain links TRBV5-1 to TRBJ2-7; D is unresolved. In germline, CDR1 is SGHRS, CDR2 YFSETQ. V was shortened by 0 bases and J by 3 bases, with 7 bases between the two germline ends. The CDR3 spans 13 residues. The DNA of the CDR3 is TGCGCCAGCAGCTTGGATAACAGCTACGAGCAGTACTTC. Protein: CASSLDNSYEQYF.

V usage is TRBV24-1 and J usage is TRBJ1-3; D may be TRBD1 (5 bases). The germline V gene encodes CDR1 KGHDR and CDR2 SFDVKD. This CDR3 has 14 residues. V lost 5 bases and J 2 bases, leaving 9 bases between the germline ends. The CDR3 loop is CATSAGGAGNTIYF. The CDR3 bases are TGTGCCACCAGTGCCGGGGGGGCTGGAAACACCATATATTTT.

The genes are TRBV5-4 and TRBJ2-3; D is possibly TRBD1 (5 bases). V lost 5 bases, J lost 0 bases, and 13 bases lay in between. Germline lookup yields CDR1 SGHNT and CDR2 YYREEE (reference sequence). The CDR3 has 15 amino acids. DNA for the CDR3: TGTGCCAGCAGAGGGGCGCCACTAAGCACAGATACGCAGTATTTT. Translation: CASRGAPLSTDTQYF.

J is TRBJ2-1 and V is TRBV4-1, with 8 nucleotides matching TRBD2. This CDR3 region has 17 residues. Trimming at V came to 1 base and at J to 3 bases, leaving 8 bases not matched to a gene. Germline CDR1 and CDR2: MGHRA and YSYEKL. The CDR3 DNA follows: TGCGCCAGCAGCCAAGTCCCGGCGGGGGGACTCTACAATGAGCAGTTCTTC. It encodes CASSQVPAGGLYNEQFF.

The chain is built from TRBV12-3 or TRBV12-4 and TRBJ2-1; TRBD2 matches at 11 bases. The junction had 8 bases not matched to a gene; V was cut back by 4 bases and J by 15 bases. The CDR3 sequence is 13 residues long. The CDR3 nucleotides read TGTGCCAGCAGTTCCCCTAGCGGGGGGCGTGTGTTCTTC. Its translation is CASSSPSGGRVFF.